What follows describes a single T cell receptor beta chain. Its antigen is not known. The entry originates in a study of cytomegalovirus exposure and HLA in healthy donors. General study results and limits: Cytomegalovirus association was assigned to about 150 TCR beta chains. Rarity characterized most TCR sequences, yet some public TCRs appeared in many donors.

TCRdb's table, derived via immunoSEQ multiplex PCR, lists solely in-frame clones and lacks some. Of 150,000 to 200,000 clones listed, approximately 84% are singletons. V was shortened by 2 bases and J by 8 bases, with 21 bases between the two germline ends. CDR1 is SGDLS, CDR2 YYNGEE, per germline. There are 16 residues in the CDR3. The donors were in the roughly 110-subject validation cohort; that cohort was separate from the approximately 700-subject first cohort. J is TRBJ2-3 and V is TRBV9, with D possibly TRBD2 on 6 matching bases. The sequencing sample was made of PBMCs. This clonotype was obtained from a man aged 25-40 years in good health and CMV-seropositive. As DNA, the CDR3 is TGTGCCAGCAGCGTCGCGGGATCGGGACGGTATGGTACGCAGTATTTT. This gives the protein CASSVAGSGRYGTQYF.